A single sample is the source of the 16 T cell receptor beta chains below, sequenced in a study of OX40 agonist ivuxolimab in advanced cancers. The table came from immunoSEQ multiplex PCR; TCRdb's copy has only in-frame clones and leaves some out. Here the sample spans about 89,000 clones, approximately 91% being singletons. Source: CD4+ or CD8+ T cells sorted from blood, taken in a trial of the OX40 agonist ivuxolimab. The origin of the receptors is an adult with an advanced solid tumor such as melanoma, head and neck, liver or kidney cancer.

The CDR3 spells CASSSGNGAATNEKLFF. Here the CDR3 DNA reads TGCGCCAGCAGCTCCGGAAATGGTGCTGCAACTAATGAAAAACTGTTTTTT. The gene calls are TRBV5-1 and TRBJ1-4; D call uncertain. With 3 bases removed from V and 0 bases from J, the gap between germline ends came to 15 bases. The CDR3 extends over 17 amino acids. Germline values: CDR1 SGHRS, CDR2 YFSETQ. Based on the CDR3 plus reference TRBV5-1 and TRBJ1-4, the full variable domain is KAGVTQTPRYLIKTRGQQVTLSCSPISGHRSVSWYQQTPGQGLQFLFEYFSETQRNKGNFPGRFSGRQFSNSRSEMNVSTLELGDSALYLCASSSGNGAATNEKLFFGSGTQLSVL.

The rearrangement uses TRBV23-1 and TRBJ1-2; 7 positions agree with TRBD1. TRBV23-1 is reported as an ORF; its role is uncertain. V lost 5 bases to trimming and J lost 6 bases; unmatched junction nucleotides: 18. This CDR3 region has 17 residues. The CDR3 reads CASSIPALGQRGHGYTF. CDR3 in DNA: TGCGCCAGCAGTATCCCCGCCTTGGGACAGCGGGGTCATGGCTACACCTTC.

The chain couples TRBV2 to TRBJ1-2, with a weak D call TRBD1 (5 bases). The ends were cut back, 8 bases at V and 3 bases at J, with 16 bases in the middle. CDR1 is SNHLY and CDR2 is FYNNEI in the germline V gene. CDR3 size: 14 residues. Here the CDR3 reads CASQPVGGDYGYTF. The CDR3 nucleotides are TGTGCCAGCCAACCCGTGGGGGGGGACTATGGCTACACCTTC.

The sample holds a few counts of this clone. The rearrangement joins TRBV28 to TRBJ2-7; D is undetermined. With 3 bases removed from V and 1 base from J, the gap between germline ends came to 10 bases. The CDR3 has 14 amino acids. From germline, CDR1 is MDHEN and CDR2 SYDVKM. DNA of the CDR3: TGTGCCAGCAGTTTGGGTCAGAATTCCTACGAGCAGTACTTC. This translates into CASSLGQNSYEQYF. Drawing the rest from reference TRBV28 and TRBJ2-7, the complete variable domain is DVKVTQSSRYLVKRTGEKVFLECVQDMDHENMFWYRQDPGLGLRLIYFSYDVKMKEKGDIPEGYSVSREKKERFSLILESASTNQTSMYLCASSLGQNSYEQYFGPGTRLTVT.

CDR3 loop: CASSLVYGANTGELFF. The CDR3 DNA reads TGTGCCAGCAGCTTAGTTTACGGCGCGAACACCGGGGAGCTGTTTTTT. The rearrangement uses TRBV7-8 and TRBJ2-2, with D unresolved. The CDR3 spans 16 residues. CDR1 is SGHVS and CDR2 is FQNEAQ in the germline V gene. V was clipped by 1 base and J by 0 bases, with 9 bases between them.

The V and J genes are TRBV7-2 and TRBJ1-6; a possible D gene is TRBD1 (5 bases). This CDR3 is built from 15 residues. Trimming cost V 5 bases and J 5 bases, with 13 bases left between them. Germline-derived CDR1 and CDR2 are SGHTA and FQGNSA. The CDR3, as DNA: TGTGCCAGCAGCCTATTAGGGACGGATAATTCACCCCTCCACTTT. It encodes CASSLLGTDNSPLHF.

This chain links TRBV5-1 with TRBJ1-5; D is undetermined. This CDR3 has 13 residues. Trimming took off 4 bases at V and 5 bases at J, with 10 bases between the two ends. Germline assignment: CDR1 SGHRS and CDR2 YFSETQ. The CDR3 sequence: CASSLSEDQPQHF. The CDR3 nucleotides read TGCGCCAGCAGCCTCTCGGAGGATCAGCCCCAGCATTTT.

The genes are TRBV19 and TRBJ1-4, with D perhaps matching TRBD1 (5 bases). The CDR3 runs 15 residues. From germline, CDR1 is LNHDA and CDR2 SQIVND (reference sequence). Between the trimmed V and J ends, which lost 7 bases and 8 bases, there was a span of 20 bases. Here the CDR3 DNA reads TGTGCCAGTACCCCCGGGTCCCGAGGGGTAGAAAAACTGTTTTTT. It encodes CASTPGSRGVEKLFF. Supplemented by reference TRBV19 and TRBJ1-4, the full variable domain reads DGGITQSPKYLFRKEGQNVTLSCEQNLNHDAMYWYRQDPGQGLRLIYYSQIVNDFQKGDIAEGYSVSREKKESFPLTVTSAQKNPTAFYLCASTPGSRGVEKLFFGSGTQLSVL.

J is TRBJ1-1 and V is TRBV7-2; D unclear. V was shortened by 1 base and J by 7 bases, with 10 bases between the two germline ends. CDR3 length equals 13 residues. Germline V gene sequence: CDR1 SGHTA, CDR2 FQGNSA. Written as DNA, the CDR3 is TGTGCCAGCAGCTTAGGGGCGGCAGGTGAAGCTTTCTTT. It translates to CASSLGAAGEAFF.

The chain employs TRBV9 and TRBJ1-4; tentative D call: TRBD1 (5 bases). The CDR3 contains 16 residues. Trimming cost V 0 bases and J 4 bases, with 13 bases left between them. Germline V CDR1 and CDR2: SGDLS, YYNGEE. In nucleotides, the CDR3 is TGTGCCAGCAGCGTAGCTGATCGGGGGAGTAATGAAAAACTGTTTTTT. Translation gives CASSVADRGSNEKLFF. The full variable domain, with the rest looked up from reference TRBV9 and TRBJ1-4, is DSGVTQTPKHLITATGQRVTLRCSPRSGDLSVYWYQQSLDQGLQFLIQYYNGEERAKGNILERFSAQQFPDLHSELNLSSLELGDSALYFCASSVADRGSNEKLFFGSGTQLSVL.

V is TRBV18 and J is TRBJ2-3; a weak D match, TRBD1 (5 bases). The V end was cut by 0 bases, the J end by 2 bases, with 9 bases between. Looked up from germline, CDR1 is KGHSH and CDR2 is LQKENI. The CDR3 has 15 residues. The CDR3 is CASSPPFRVTDTQYF. The CDR3 bases are TGTGCCAGCTCACCACCGTTCAGGGTCACAGATACGCAGTATTTT.

The genes are TRBV21-1 and TRBJ1-5; TRBD1 is the table's D call, not checked against the DNA. TRBV21-1 is reported as a pseudogene. This CDR3 is 19 amino acids long. For the CDR3, the DNA is TGTGCCAGCAGCATTCGTAGGACAGGGGGCTTTTTCCTAAATCAGCCCCAGCATTTT. This gives the protein CASSIRRTGGFFLNQPQHF.

The chain recombines TRBV5-3 with TRBJ2-3; D is unresolved. TRBV5-3 is known as an ORF, though its function is uncertain. The CDR3 runs to 15 residues. V gave up 0 bases and J gave up 2 bases, with 10 bases separating them. CDR3 bases: TGTGCCAGAAGCTTGGGACGGATGGTCACAGATACGCAGTATTTT. Protein: CARSLGRMVTDTQYF.

The J gene is TRBJ2-1, the V gene TRBV11-3; D call uncertain. CDR1 SGHNT and CDR2 YENEEA come from the germline V gene. This CDR3 has 14 residues. V was cut by 5 bases and J by 4 bases, with 12 bases left in between. This CDR3 is CASSPTTIYNEQFF. As DNA, the CDR3 is TGTGCCAGCAGCCCCACGACAATTTACAATGAGCAGTTCTTC.

In nucleotides, the CDR3 is TGCGCCAGCAGCCAGGGAGCGGGAGTAGTCCACAATGAGCAGTTCTTC. It specifies CASSQGAGVVHNEQFF. The chain couples TRBV4-3 to TRBJ2-1; 8 bases fit TRBD2. Germline CDR1 reads LGHNA; CDR2 reads YSLEER. The CDR3 covers 16 residues. V shed 3 bases, J shed 5 bases, and the junction held 9 bases outside the gene matches.

The J gene is TRBJ1-3, the V gene TRBV10-2; TRBD1 is a possible D gene (5 bases). Trimming took 2 bases from V and 8 from J, leaving 13 bases between them. The CDR3 spans 14 residues. Germline values: CDR1 WSHSY, CDR2 SAAADI. In DNA form, the CDR3 reads TGCGCCAGCAGTGAGGACACCCAGGGCTACACCATATATTTT. Its translation is CASSEDTQGYTIYF.